The next 19 T cell receptor beta chains were all read from a single sample in a study of blood T cell repertoires in COVID-19. The protocol was immunoSEQ multiplex PCR, while the TCRdb copy is restricted to in-frame clones and leaves out a portion. The sample includes 120,000 or so clones, about 83% of them seen just once. The specimen sequenced was peripheral blood. Every receptor here comes from a man of 80 years or more with active or convalescent COVID-19.

The chain links TRBV5-4 to TRBJ2-5; D not certain. Germline V gene sequence: CDR1 SGHNT, CDR2 YYREEE (reference sequence). Trimming took off 4 bases at V and 1 base at J, with 8 bases between the two ends. CDR3 length: 13 residues. CDR3 amino acids: CASSQVVQETQYF. The DNA of the CDR3 is TGTGCCAGCAGCCAGGTGGTCCAAGAGACCCAGTACTTC.

In its sample, this clone was seen once. The rearrangement uses TRBV30 and TRBJ1-2; TRBD1 agrees at 10 bases. Germline CDR1 GTSNPN, CDR2 SVGIG (reference sequence). After removal of 3 bases from V and 6 bases from J, the junction contained 4 bases not matched to a gene. This CDR3 has 13 amino acids. The CDR3 is CAWRRGTGDGYTF. The DNA for the CDR3 is TGTGCCTGGAGACGAGGGACAGGGGATGGCTACACCTTC.

The genes are TRBV6-2 or TRBV6-3 and TRBJ1-2; tentatively, D is TRBD1 (6 bases). Germline V gene sequence: CDR1 MNHEY, CDR2 SVGEGT. This CDR3 comprises 13 residues. Trimming removed 2 bases from V and 5 bases from J, with 9 bases in between. CDR3 nucleotides: TGTGCCAGCAGTTACGGACAGCGTTATGGCTACACCTTC. Translated: CASSYGQRYGYTF.

This CDR3 reads CASTPVFPSTDTQYF. The CDR3 DNA sequence: TGTGCCAGCACCCCGGTTTTTCCTAGCACAGATACGCAGTATTTT. This chain links TRBV6-5 with TRBJ2-3; unclear D gene. Trimming removed 7 bases from V and 0 bases from J, with 14 bases in between. The germline V gene encodes CDR1 MNHEY and CDR2 SVGAGI. There are 15 residues in the CDR3.

The V gene is TRBV10-3, the J gene TRBJ2-3; TRBD2 matches 8 bases. The CDR3 length is 16 residues. The trim removed 0 bases at V and 3 bases at J, leaving 5 bases unmatched. Per germline, CDR1 ENHRY and CDR2 SYGVKD. CDR3 in DNA: TGTGCCATCAGTGAGTCTAGCGGGGAGGTGACAGATACGCAGTATTTT. This codes for CAISESSGEVTDTQYF.

The rearrangement links TRBV6-2 or TRBV6-3 to TRBJ1-5; D might be TRBD1 (5 bases). CDR3 length: 12 amino acids. Per germline, CDR1 MNHEY and CDR2 SVGEGT. V dropped 6 bases and J dropped 10 bases, with 13 bases sitting between them. The chain's CDR3 is CASSWGQGPQHF. The CDR3 nucleotides are TGTGCCAGCAGCTGGGGCCAGGGCCCCCAGCATTTT.

This clone was picked up one time. The chain links TRBV2 to TRBJ2-7; D is undetermined. Trimming pared 6 bases from V and 6 bases from J, leaving 9 bases between. Germline assignment: CDR1 SNHLY and CDR2 FYNNEI. The CDR3 sequence is 11 residues long. The CDR3 nucleotides are TGTGCCAGCAGGATGGCAACCGAGCAGTACTTC. Translation gives CASRMATEQYF.

A few counts support this clone. CDR3 in amino acids: CASSYSTGVWNTEAFF. CDR3 in DNA: TGTGCCAGCAGTTACTCTACAGGGGTTTGGAACACTGAAGCTTTCTTT. J is TRBJ1-1 and V is TRBV6-5; 7 bases match TRBD1. This CDR3 spans 16 amino acids. V shed 0 bases and J 1 base; nucleotides not matched to a gene: 5. Per germline, CDR1 MNHEY and CDR2 SVGAGI.

The rearrangement uses TRBV6-5 and TRBJ2-7; D possibly corresponds to TRBD1 (8 bases). This CDR3 spans 14 amino acids. Trimming removed 6 bases at V and 6 bases at J, with 18 bases between. Germline CDR1 MNHEY, CDR2 SVGAGI. CDR3 DNA sequence: TGTGCCAGCAGACAAGGACAGGGAGGGTTCGAGCAGTACTTC. Encoded protein: CASRQGQGGFEQYF.

The V gene is TRBV3-1 (or the pseudogene TRBV3-2), the J gene TRBJ2-5; no reliable D call. V gave up 5 bases and J gave up 2 bases, with 9 bases separating them. Per the germline V gene, CDR1 is LGHDT and CDR2 is YNNKEL (reference sequence). There are 13 residues in the CDR3. The CDR3 loop is CASSVVQQETQYF. CDR3 DNA sequence: TGTGCCAGCAGCGTGGTTCAGCAAGAGACCCAGTACTTC.

This sequence joins TRBV19 and TRBJ1-3; a weak D match, TRBD1 (5 bases). The CDR3 runs to 14 residues. V was pared by 5 bases and J by 3 bases, with 11 bases between. Germline values: CDR1 LNHDA, CDR2 SQIVND (reference sequence). The CDR3 region is CASSPGTVGNTIYF. CDR3 sequence (DNA): TGTGCCAGTAGTCCCGGGACTGTTGGAAACACCATATATTTT. Complete variable domain (other parts from reference TRBV19 and TRBJ1-3): DGGITQSPKYLFRKEGQNVTLSCEQNLNHDAMYWYRQDPGQGLRLIYYSQIVNDFQKGDIAEGYSVSREKKESFPLTVTSAQKNPTAFYLCASSPGTVGNTIYFGEGSWLTVV.

This clone was counted only a few times. The genes are TRBV29-1 and TRBJ1-4; the D gene is possibly TRBD1 (6 bases). Deletions cut 6 bases from V and 4 bases from J, with 12 bases between. This CDR3 spans 13 amino acids. Per germline, CDR1 SQVTM and CDR2 ANQGSEA. CDR3 region: CSVQGSGNEKLFF. The CDR3 DNA sequence: TGCAGCGTACAGGGTTCCGGTAATGAAAAACTGTTTTTT.

This clone came up once. The V gene is TRBV18, the J gene TRBJ2-3; 9 bases are shared with TRBD2. CDR3 length: 16 residues. Germline CDR1 KGHSH, CDR2 LQKENI. Trimming removed 0 bases from V and 7 bases from J; junction bases left unmatched: 8. The CDR3 reads CASSPPSLAGTNTQYF. The DNA for the CDR3 is TGTGCCAGCTCACCACCGAGTCTAGCGGGGACAAATACGCAGTATTTT.

This rearrangement joins TRBV6-2 or TRBV6-3 to TRBJ2-4, with 10 nucleotides matching TRBD2. Germline V CDR1 and CDR2: MNHEY, SVGEGT. V was pared by 0 bases and J by 0 bases, with 8 bases of the junction left unmatched. The CDR3 spans 19 residues. CDR3 sequence reads: CASSYSMASGGLAKNIQYF. As DNA, the CDR3 is TGTGCCAGCAGTTACTCCATGGCTAGCGGGGGATTAGCCAAAAACATTCAGTACTTC.

The genes are TRBV19 and TRBJ1-4; 8 nucleotides match TRBD1. The germline V gene encodes CDR1 LNHDA and CDR2 SQIVND (reference sequence). The CDR3 extends over 14 amino acids. V lost 9 bases and J lost 4; bases outside the gene matches: 7. The CDR3 region has the DNA TGTGCCAGCAAGACAGGGGCCAGTAATGAAAAACTGTTTTTT. It is translated as CASKTGASNEKLFF.

This clone was detected only a few times. This chain joins TRBV19 and TRBJ1-1; no firm D call. CDR1 and CDR2 from the germline V gene are LNHDA and SQIVND (reference sequence). This CDR3 is built from 14 residues. The V gene lost 3 bases and the J gene lost 2 bases, with 10 bases spanning the gap. The CDR3 reads CASSMANFNTEAFF. CDR3 coding DNA: TGTGCCAGTAGTATGGCAAATTTCAACACTGAAGCTTTCTTT.

The chain links TRBV7-2 to TRBJ2-1; 8 bases agree with TRBD2. Germline lookup yields CDR1 SGHTA and CDR2 FQGNSA. The CDR3 loop spans 17 amino acids. V was clipped by 6 bases and J by 2 bases; unmatched bases: 12. The CDR3 nucleotides read TGTGCCAGCAGTCGAGATCTAGCGGGCGGCACCTACAATGAGCAGTTCTTC. It encodes CASSRDLAGGTYNEQFF. The variable domain in full, completed from reference TRBV7-2 and TRBJ2-1, reads GAGVSQSPSNKVTEKGKDVELRCDPISGHTALYWYRQSLGQGLEFLIYFQGNSAPDKSGLPSDRFSAERTGGSVSTLTIQRTQQEDSAVYLCASSRDLAGGTYNEQFFGPGTRLTVL.

The CDR3 loop is CASSLSFSGMTDTQYF. The DNA for the CDR3 is TGTGCCAGCAGCTTGTCCTTTAGCGGGATGACAGATACGCAGTATTTT. The V call is TRBV7-2, the J call TRBJ2-3; 8 nucleotides align to TRBD2. Germline-derived CDR1 and CDR2 are SGHTA and FQGNSA. With V trimmed by 3 bases and J by 3 bases, 8 bases remained unmatched. The CDR3 runs to 16 residues.

The genes are TRBV14 and TRBJ1-1; D unclear. With 4 bases removed from V and 3 bases from J, the gap between germline ends came to 18 bases. Germline CDR1 reads SGHDN; CDR2 reads FVKESK. This CDR3 has 16 residues. CDR3 residues: CASSRRDLRSDTEAFF. The CDR3 DNA follows: TGTGCCAGCAGCCGTCGGGATCTTAGGTCGGACACTGAAGCTTTCTTT. The full variable domain, completed using reference TRBV14 and TRBJ1-1, is EAGVTQFPSHSVIEKGQTVTLRCDPISGHDNLYWYRRVMGKEIKFLLHFVKESKQDESGMPNNRFLAERTGGTYSTLKVQPAELEDSGVYFCASSRRDLRSDTEAFFGQGTRLTVV.